Presented here are 30 T cell receptor beta chains from one specimen sequenced in a study of OX40 agonist ivuxolimab in advanced cancers. Libraries were prepared by immunoSEQ multiplex PCR; TCRdb keeps only in-frame clonotypes and omits some of them. The table includes about 83,000 clones, about 81% detected once. This material consisted of CD4+ or CD8+ T cells sorted from blood, taken in a trial of the OX40 agonist ivuxolimab. These receptors all come from an adult with an advanced solid tumor such as melanoma, head and neck, liver or kidney cancer.

The J gene is TRBJ2-2, the V gene TRBV9; 7 positions match TRBD1. CDR3 length equals 16 residues. The V gene's germline CDR1 is SGDLS and CDR2 YYNGEE. Losses at the gene ends were 4 bases for V and 3 bases for J; bases not matched to a gene: 9. This CDR3 is CASSFAGQADTGELFF. In DNA form, the CDR3 reads TGTGCCAGCAGCTTTGCCGGACAGGCGGACACCGGGGAGCTGTTTTTT.

By share, this clone counts as medium-sized. The CDR3 loop is CASCIGKGGEQYF. The CDR3 region has the DNA TGTGCCAGCTGTATAGGAAAGGGGGGCGAGCAGTACTTC. The chain uses TRBV2 and TRBJ2-7; tentatively, D is TRBD1 or TRBD2 (6 bases each). Deletions cut 8 bases from V and 6 bases from J, with 17 bases between. The germline V gene encodes CDR1 SNHLY and CDR2 FYNNEI. The CDR3 runs 13 residues.

This sequence joins TRBV28 and TRBJ2-3; 8 bases are shared with TRBD2. This CDR3 is 14 amino acids long. Germline-derived CDR1 and CDR2 are MDHEN and SYDVKM. V trimming: 3 bases; J trimming: 4 bases; junction bases outside the gene matches: 3. CDR3: CASSLAGGPDTQYF. DNA for the CDR3: TGTGCCAGCAGTTTGGCGGGGGGCCCAGATACGCAGTATTTT.

This sequence joins TRBV21-1 and TRBJ2-5; TRBD2, the table's D call, lacks a check against the DNA. TRBV21-1 is a listed pseudogene. The CDR3 totals 16 residues. The CDR3 is CASRDLRLAPQETQYF. CDR3 DNA sequence: TGTGCCAGCAGAGATTTAAGACTAGCGCCCCAAGAGACCCAGTACTTC.

V usage is TRBV6-6 and J usage is TRBJ1-2, with D unclear. V was trimmed by 7 bases and J by 1 base, leaving 13 bases between them. This CDR3 comprises 14 residues. Germline V gene sequence: CDR1 MNHNY, CDR2 SVGAGI (reference sequence). The CDR3 DNA follows: TGTGCCAGCATTCCAGGACGGGTTAACTATGGCTACACCTTC. Amino acids: CASIPGRVNYGYTF.

This sequence joins TRBV28 and TRBJ2-5; D is ambiguous. This CDR3 has 10 residues. Deletions cut 5 bases from V and 5 bases from J, with 3 bases between. CDR1 MDHEN and CDR2 SYDVKM come from the germline V gene. In DNA, the CDR3 is TGTGCCAGCAGTGAGGAGACCCAGTACTTC. Translated, it gives CASSEETQYF.

The J gene is TRBJ1-4, the V gene TRBV30; D uncertain. Germline V gene lookup returns CDR1 GTSNPN and CDR2 SVGIG (reference sequence). The V end was cut by 0 bases, the J end by 4 bases, with 6 bases between. The length of the CDR3 is 13 residues. The CDR3 region has the DNA TGTGCCTGGAGTGTACAGTTTAATGAAAAACTGTTTTTT. As protein: CAWSVQFNEKLFF.

The rearrangement joins TRBV30 to TRBJ2-5; no firm D call. Trimming shortened V by 0 bases and J by 5 bases, and 4 bases separated the two germline ends. Germline V gene lookup returns CDR1 GTSNPN and CDR2 SVGIG (reference sequence). This CDR3 has 11 amino acids. CDR3 bases: TGTGCCTGGAGTGTACGGGAGACCCAGTACTTC. This translates into CAWSVRETQYF.

The gene calls are TRBV15 and TRBJ2-7; the D gene is possibly TRBD1 (5 bases). Trimming shortened V by 1 base and J by 6 bases, and 16 bases separated the two germline ends. The CDR3 contains 15 residues. Per the germline V gene, CDR1 is LNHNV and CDR2 is YYDKDF (reference sequence). CDR3 in amino acids: CATSRVGALGGEQYF. As DNA, the CDR3 is TGTGCCACCAGCAGAGTAGGGGCCCTGGGTGGCGAGCAGTACTTC.

This sequence joins TRBV28 and TRBJ1-4; a possible D gene is TRBD1 (5 bases). Germline V gene data show CDR1 as MDHEN and CDR2 as SYDVKM. This CDR3 region has 16 residues. Deletions cut 1 base from V and 0 bases from J, with 9 bases between. Written as DNA, the CDR3 is TGTGCCAGCAGTTTATCGTTGGGGGCAACTAATGAAAAACTGTTTTTT. The encoded protein is CASSLSLGATNEKLFF.

This chain links TRBV6-1 with TRBJ1-4; D might be TRBD1 (6 bases). Germline V lookup: CDR1 MNHNS, CDR2 SASEGT. The CDR3 covers 16 residues. The V end lost 2 bases, the J end lost 7 bases, and 17 bases lay between the germline ends. The CDR3 bases are TGTGCCAGCAGTGAAAGGGGGGCAGGAGAGGGTGAAAAACTGTTTTTT. Amino acid sequence: CASSERGAGEGEKLFF.

With regard to this clone: This sample includes further DNA sequences coding for the same CDR3. The rearrangement links TRBV27 to TRBJ1-1, with a weak D call TRBD1 (5 bases). Trimming removed 8 bases at V and 1 base at J, with 8 bases between. This CDR3 has 12 amino acids. The germline V gene has CDR1 MNHEY and CDR2 SMNVEV (reference sequence). In DNA, the CDR3 is TGTGCCAGCCGGGGCGGGAACACTGAAGCTTTCTTT. Its translation is CASRGGNTEAFF.

The chain couples TRBV11-3 to TRBJ2-1; TRBD1 matches at 7 bases. Germline V lookup: CDR1 SGHNT, CDR2 YENEEA. The CDR3 sequence is 15 residues long. The V segment lost 3 bases and the J segment 2 bases; nucleotides outside the gene matches: 4. CDR3 region: CASSFNRGPYNEQFF. The DNA of the CDR3 is TGTGCCAGCAGCTTCAACAGGGGCCCCTACAATGAGCAGTTCTTC.

The rearrangement joins TRBV6-1 to TRBJ2-1; D might be TRBD2 (5 bases). V lost 5 bases, J lost 7 bases, and 24 bases lay in between. The CDR3 loop spans 17 amino acids. Germline-derived CDR1 and CDR2 are MNHNS and SASEGT. The DNA of the CDR3 is TGTGCCAGCAGTCAAGAACCCGGGCTTTCCAAGCGGAATGAGCAGTTCTTC. It translates to CASSQEPGLSKRNEQFF.

The J gene is TRBJ1-5, the V gene TRBV10-3; D perhaps matches TRBD1 (5 bases). The CDR3 spans 15 residues. The germline V gene encodes CDR1 ENHRY and CDR2 SYGVKD. V lost 4 bases, J lost 7 bases, and 17 bases lay in between. The CDR3 reads CAISGEQGVKQPQHF. The CDR3 nucleotides are TGTGCCATCAGTGGAGAGCAGGGTGTCAAGCAGCCCCAGCATTTT.

This rearrangement joins TRBV6-5 to TRBJ1-2; unclear D gene. V lost 7 bases to trimming and J lost 0 bases, with 12 bases between them. The CDR3 sequence is 14 residues long. Germline-derived CDR1 and CDR2 are MNHEY and SVGAGI. The CDR3 DNA is TGTGCCAGCAAATCAGGCTTTGCTAACTATGGCTACACCTTC. As protein: CASKSGFANYGYTF.

The CDR3 coding sequence is TGTGCCAGCAGCACCCGGCCGGGAGCCTATAATTCACCCCTCCACTTT. Its translation: CASSTRPGAYNSPLHF. The rearrangement joins TRBV5-4 to TRBJ1-6, with unresolved D. The germline V and J ends were trimmed by 4 bases and 2 bases, with 13 bases remaining between them. Germline V gene data show CDR1 as SGHNT and CDR2 as YYREEE (reference sequence). There are 16 residues in the CDR3. The variable domain in full, with the rest retrieved from reference TRBV5-4 and TRBJ1-6, is ETGVTQSPTHLIKTRGQQVTLRCSSQSGHNTVSWYQQALGQGPQFIFQYYREEENGRGNFPPRFSGLQFPNYSSELNVNALELDDSALYLCASSTRPGAYNSPLHFGNGTRLTVT.

The chain has TRBV19 and TRBJ1-1, with TRBD1 as a possible D gene (5 bases). CDR3 length: 13 residues. V was shortened by 7 bases and J by 4 bases, with 13 bases between the two germline ends. The germline gives CDR1 LNHDA, CDR2 SQIVND (reference sequence). CDR3 DNA: TGTGCCAGTATTAAGCAGGGTGGCACTGAAGCTTTCTTT. Protein product: CASIKQGGTEAFF.

The genes are TRBV5-4 and TRBJ2-4; 12 bases line up with TRBD2. This CDR3 contains 14 residues. With 3 bases clipped from V and 8 bases from J, the junction kept 3 bases outside the gene matches. The germline V gene has CDR1 SGHNT and CDR2 YYREEE (reference sequence). CDR3 bases: TGTGCCAGCAGCTGGACTAGCGGGGATGACATTCAGTACTTC. It is translated as CASSWTSGDDIQYF.

CDR3 nucleotide sequence: TGTGCCAGCAGCCCCGGGGACACCGGTCGGACTGAAGCTTTCTTT. It encodes CASSPGDTGRTEAFF. The V call is TRBV9, the J call TRBJ1-1; D is possibly TRBD1 (6 bases). Deletions cut 4 bases from V and 5 bases from J, with 18 bases between. Per the germline V gene, CDR1 is SGDLS and CDR2 is YYNGEE. This CDR3 is 15 amino acids long.

V usage is TRBV28 and J usage is TRBJ1-1; 8 positions match TRBD1. V was clipped by 5 bases and J by 3 bases; unmatched bases: 8. The CDR3 totals 15 residues. The germline gives CDR1 MDHEN, CDR2 SYDVKM. The CDR3, as DNA: TGTGCCAGCAGTGTCCTGACAGGGGAGGACACTGAAGCTTTCTTT. The encoded protein is CASSVLTGEDTEAFF.

CDR3 coding DNA: TGTGCCAGCAGCTTGTCTAGGAAATCGACTGGAAATGAGCAGTTCTTC. Translation gives CASSLSRKSTGNEQFF. V usage is TRBV5-6 and J usage is TRBJ2-1; D is unclear. V was cut by 1 base and J by 7 bases, with 18 bases left in between. Looked up from germline, CDR1 is SGHDT and CDR2 is YYEEEE. The length of the CDR3 is 16 residues.

The chain employs TRBV5-1 and TRBJ2-1; 13 bases map to TRBD2. The CDR3 is 15 amino acids. With V trimmed by 1 base and J by 7 bases, 2 bases remained unmatched. The germline V gene has CDR1 SGHRS and CDR2 YFSETQ. CDR3 sequence: CASSLTSGGENEQFF. As DNA, the CDR3 is TGCGCCAGCAGCTTGACTAGCGGGGGGGAGAATGAGCAGTTCTTC. The full variable domain, in which reference TRBV5-1 and TRBJ2-1 provide the parts outside the CDR3, is KAGVTQTPRYLIKTRGQQVTLSCSPISGHRSVSWYQQTPGQGLQFLFEYFSETQRNKGNFPGRFSGRQFSNSRSEMNVSTLELGDSALYLCASSLTSGGENEQFFGPGTRLTVL.

This clone was recorded once. This chain connects TRBV2 to TRBJ1-4, with 7 bases fitting TRBD1. The germline V gene encodes CDR1 SNHLY and CDR2 FYNNEI. There are 15 residues in the CDR3. Germline trimming cut 6 bases from V and 1 base from J; bases unmatched to any gene: 5. The CDR3 is CASSPNRGTNEKLFF. The CDR3 bases are TGTGCCAGCAGCCCTAACAGGGGAACTAATGAAAAACTGTTTTTT.

This clone was seen a single time. The chain uses TRBV6-6 and TRBJ1-1; 11 bases match TRBD1. This CDR3 has 15 amino acids. After removal of 6 bases from V and 7 bases from J, the junction contained 10 bases not matched to a gene. Germline CDR1 MNHNY, CDR2 SVGAGI (reference sequence). The CDR3 coding sequence is TGTGCCAGCAGACTCGGAGGGGGGACAGGGGGTGAAGCTTTCTTT. Residues: CASRLGGGTGGEAFF.

J is TRBJ2-7 and V is TRBV6-1; D call uncertain. CDR3 length equals 15 residues. Germline-derived CDR1 and CDR2 are MNHNS and SASEGT. Trimming took off 1 base at V and 2 bases at J, with 12 bases between the two ends. The CDR3 spells CASSEGAARAYEQYF. Written as DNA, the CDR3 is TGTGCCAGCAGTGAAGGCGCGGCCCGAGCCTACGAGCAGTACTTC.

The chain is built from TRBV11-3 and TRBJ2-7; TRBD2 might be the D (5 bases). The CDR3 extends over 14 amino acids. Germline CDR1 reads SGHNT; CDR2 reads YENEEA. Trimming pared 4 bases from V and 2 bases from J, leaving 12 bases between. The CDR3, as DNA: TGTGCCAGCAGCTGGGGAGTTCCCCCCTACGAGCAGTACTTC. Translated: CASSWGVPPYEQYF.

V is TRBV6-5 and J is TRBJ2-7, with D possibly being TRBD1 or TRBD2 (5 bases each). Trimming took 0 bases from V and 5 from J, leaving 17 bases between them. The CDR3 is 16 amino acids. Looked up from germline, CDR1 is MNHEY and CDR2 is SVGAGI. The CDR3 DNA is TGTGCCAGCAGTTACTCGAGAGGGGTAGGGATCAACGAGCAGTACTTC. This codes for CASSYSRGVGINEQYF.

The rearrangement joins TRBV19 to TRBJ2-1, with 8 bases identical to TRBD1. CDR3 size: 14 residues. The germline V gene has CDR1 LNHDA and CDR2 SQIVND (reference sequence). J lost 8 bases, V lost 6 bases, and 9 bases had no gene match. The CDR3 sequence: CASSHGQGIDEQFF. The CDR3 bases are TGTGCCAGTAGCCACGGACAGGGTATCGATGAGCAGTTCTTC.

Comment on this clone: In the same sample, other DNA sequences code for this CDR3. V is TRBV11-2 and J is TRBJ2-5; D gene ambiguous. This CDR3 spans 14 amino acids. Trimming pared 1 base from V and 4 bases from J, leaving 10 bases between. CDR1 SGHAT and CDR2 FQNNGV come from the germline V gene. The CDR3 DNA sequence: TGTGCCAGCAGCTTAGTGGCGAGTGGAGAGACCCAGTACTTC. Translating gives CASSLVASGETQYF.